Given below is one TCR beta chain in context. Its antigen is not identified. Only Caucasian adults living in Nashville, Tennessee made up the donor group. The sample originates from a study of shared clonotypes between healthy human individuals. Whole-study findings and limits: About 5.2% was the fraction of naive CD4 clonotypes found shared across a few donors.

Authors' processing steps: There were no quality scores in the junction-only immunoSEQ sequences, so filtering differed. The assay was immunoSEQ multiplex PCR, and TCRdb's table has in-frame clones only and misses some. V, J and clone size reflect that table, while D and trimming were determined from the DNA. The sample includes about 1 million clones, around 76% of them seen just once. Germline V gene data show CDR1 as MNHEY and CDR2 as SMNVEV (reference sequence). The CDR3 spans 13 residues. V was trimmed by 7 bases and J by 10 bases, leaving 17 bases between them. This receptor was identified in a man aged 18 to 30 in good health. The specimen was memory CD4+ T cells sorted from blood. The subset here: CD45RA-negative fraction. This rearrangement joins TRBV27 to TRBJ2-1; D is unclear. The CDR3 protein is CASTASRGAEQFF. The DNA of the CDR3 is TGTGCCAGCACCGCGAGTCGAGGTGCCGAGCAGTTCTTC.